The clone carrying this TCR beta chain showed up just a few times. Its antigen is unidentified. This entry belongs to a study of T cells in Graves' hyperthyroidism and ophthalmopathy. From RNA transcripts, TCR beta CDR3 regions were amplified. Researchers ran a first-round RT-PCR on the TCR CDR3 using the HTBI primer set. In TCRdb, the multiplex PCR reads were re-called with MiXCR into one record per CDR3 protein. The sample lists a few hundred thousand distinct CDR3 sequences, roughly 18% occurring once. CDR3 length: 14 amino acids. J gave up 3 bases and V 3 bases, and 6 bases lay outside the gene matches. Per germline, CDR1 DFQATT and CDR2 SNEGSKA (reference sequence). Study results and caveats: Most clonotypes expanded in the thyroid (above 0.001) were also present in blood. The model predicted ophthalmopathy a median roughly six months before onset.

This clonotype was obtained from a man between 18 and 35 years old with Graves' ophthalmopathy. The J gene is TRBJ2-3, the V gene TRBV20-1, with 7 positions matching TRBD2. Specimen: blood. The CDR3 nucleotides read TGCAGTGCTAGCCCAGCGGGAAAGACAGATACGCAGTATTTT. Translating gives CSASPAGKTDTQYF.